This passage covers 23 T cell receptor beta chains from one sample sequenced in a study of cytomegalovirus exposure and HLA in healthy donors. The primer mix had 60 Vbeta and 13 Jbeta primers. Libraries were prepared by immunoSEQ multiplex PCR; TCRdb keeps only in-frame clonotypes and omits some of them. The sample has 110,000 to 150,000 clones, approximately 74% seen once. The sample was PBMCs. Source of these receptors: a man between 18 and 29 years old in good health and CMV-seropositive.

In this sample, this clone turned up a few times. The rearrangement uses TRBV19 and TRBJ1-2, with 9 bases matching TRBD1. The CDR3 loop spans 17 amino acids. Looked up from germline, CDR1 is LNHDA and CDR2 is SQIVND (reference sequence). V trimming: 4 bases; J trimming: 5 bases; junction bases outside the gene matches: 14. The CDR3 loop reads CASSTTQPGQGGYGYTF. Here the CDR3 DNA reads TGTGCCAGTAGTACTACCCAACCGGGACAGGGAGGGTATGGCTACACCTTC. Full variable domain (rest looked up from reference TRBV19 and TRBJ1-2): DGGITQSPKYLFRKEGQNVTLSCEQNLNHDAMYWYRQDPGQGLRLIYYSQIVNDFQKGDIAEGYSVSREKKESFPLTVTSAQKNPTAFYLCASSTTQPGQGGYGYTFGSGTRLTVV.

The V gene is TRBV5-4, the J gene TRBJ2-7; 9 bases agree with TRBD1. V lost 6 bases, J lost 7 bases, and 14 bases stayed unmatched. CDR3 length: 15 residues. Germline V gene sequence: CDR1 SGHNT, CDR2 YYREEE (reference sequence). DNA of the CDR3: TGTGCCAGCAACCCTGGGGGGACAGGGATAAGTGAGCAGTACTTC. This gives the protein CASNPGGTGISEQYF. The full variable domain, completed using reference TRBV5-4 and TRBJ2-7, is ETGVTQSPTHLIKTRGQQVTLRCSSQSGHNTVSWYQQALGQGPQFIFQYYREEENGRGNFPPRFSGLQFPNYSSELNVNALELDDSALYLCASNPGGTGISEQYFGPGTRLTVT.

This chain uses TRBV11-2 with TRBJ1-1; D may be TRBD1 (5 bases). CDR3 length: 13 residues. The germline gives CDR1 SGHAT, CDR2 FQNNGV. Trimming shortened V by 3 bases and J by 0 bases, and 5 bases separated the two germline ends. CDR3 nucleotides: TGTGCCAGCAGCTTGACAGTGAACACTGAAGCTTTCTTT. Its translation: CASSLTVNTEAFF. Drawing the rest from reference TRBV11-2 and TRBJ1-1, the complete variable domain is EAGVAQSPRYKIIEKRQSVAFWCNPISGHATLYWYQQILGQGPKLLIQFQNNGVVDDSQLPKDRFSAERLKGVDSTLKIQPAKLEDSAVYLCASSLTVNTEAFFGQGTRLTVV.

V and J are TRBV19 and TRBJ2-1; 8 positions match TRBD2. The ends lost 7 bases at V and 15 bases at J; junction bases unmatched: 11. Germline loops: CDR1 LNHDA, CDR2 SQIVND (reference sequence). The CDR3 is made up of 12 amino acids. Here the CDR3 DNA reads TGTGCCAGTACGGTGGACGGGGGGGCCCCGTTCTTC. This gives the protein CASTVDGGAPFF. Complete variable domain (other parts from reference TRBV19 and TRBJ2-1): DGGITQSPKYLFRKEGQNVTLSCEQNLNHDAMYWYRQDPGQGLRLIYYSQIVNDFQKGDIAEGYSVSREKKESFPLTVTSAQKNPTAFYLCASTVDGGAPFFGPGTRLTVL.

This clone was recorded once. V is TRBV4-1 and J is TRBJ2-1; a weak D match, TRBD2 (6 bases). This CDR3 is built from 16 residues. Germline V gives CDR1 MGHRA, CDR2 YSYEKL. Deletions cut 0 bases from V and 4 bases from J, with 13 bases between. CDR3 nucleotides: TGCGCCAGCAGCCAAGATCCGGGAGTAGCGTACAATGAGCAGTTCTTC. This sequence encodes CASSQDPGVAYNEQFF.

V is TRBV9 and J is TRBJ1-2, with unresolved D. From germline, CDR1 is SGDLS and CDR2 YYNGEE. V gave up 3 bases and J gave up 7 bases, with 22 bases separating them. This CDR3 contains 16 residues. CDR3 coding DNA: TGTGCCAGCAGCGCTCACCCTGGGGAGGGAATGGGTGGCTACACCTTC. This translates into CASSAHPGEGMGGYTF.

The gene calls are TRBV7-2 and TRBJ1-1; D not resolved. The CDR3 consists of 14 residues. CDR1 is SGHTA and CDR2 is FQGNSA in the germline V gene. V lost 4 bases to trimming and J lost 0 bases, with 9 bases between them. CDR3 protein: CASSSTALNTEAFF. DNA of the CDR3: TGTGCCAGCAGCTCCACAGCCCTGAACACTGAAGCTTTCTTT.

This clone has a single count. The rearrangement links TRBV5-4 to TRBJ2-7, with 9 bases fitting TRBD1. V shed 1 base and J 3 bases; nucleotides not matched to a gene: 5. The CDR3 has 15 amino acids. CDR1 is SGHNT, CDR2 YYREEE, per germline (reference sequence). CDR3 bases: TGTGCCAGCAGCTTGCCCGGGACAGGGCTCTACGAGCAGTACTTC. Translated: CASSLPGTGLYEQYF.

The rearrangement links TRBV4-2 to TRBJ2-3; the match to TRBD1 covers 9 bases. Germline V lookup: CDR1 LGHNA, CDR2 YNFKEQ. There are 17 residues in the CDR3. The trim removed 2 bases at V and 2 bases at J, leaving 8 bases unmatched. The DNA for the CDR3 is TGTGCCAGCAGCCAATTGTCGGGACAGGGTTTCACAGATACGCAGTATTTT. This codes for CASSQLSGQGFTDTQYF.

The V call is TRBV12-5, the J call TRBJ2-1; 9 nucleotides line up with TRBD2. The V segment lost 3 bases and the J segment 8 bases; nucleotides outside the gene matches: 14. Germline V lookup: CDR1 LGHNT, CDR2 FRNRAP. The length of the CDR3 is 17 residues. CDR3 coding DNA: TGTGCTAGTGGTTTAGGAACCCTAGCGGGATTGGTCCATGAGCAGTTCTTC. Protein sequence: CASGLGTLAGLVHEQFF. The full variable domain, its missing parts supplied by reference TRBV12-5 and TRBJ2-1, is DARVTQTPRHKVTEMGQEVTMRCQPILGHNTVFWYRQTMMQGLELLAYFRNRAPLDDSGMPKDRFSAEMPDATLATLKIQPSEPRDSAVYFCASGLGTLAGLVHEQFFGPGTRLTVL.

The V gene is TRBV10-3, the J gene TRBJ2-7, with TRBD1 identical over 10 bases. The CDR3 is 14 amino acids. V lost 6 bases to trimming and J lost 3 bases; unmatched junction nucleotides: 5. CDR1 and CDR2 (germline): ENHRY, SYGVKD. This CDR3 is CAIRGTGENYEQYF. The CDR3 coding sequence is TGTGCCATCAGGGGGACAGGGGAAAACTACGAGCAGTACTTC.

The V gene is TRBV25-1, the J gene TRBJ2-1; D is possibly TRBD1 (7 bases). The V gene lost 5 bases and the J gene lost 0 bases, with 11 bases spanning the gap. Germline loops: CDR1 MGHDK, CDR2 SYGVNS. The CDR3 totals 15 residues. This CDR3 is CASSSRGVSYNEQFF. Written as DNA, the CDR3 is TGTGCCAGCAGTAGCAGGGGGGTCTCCTACAATGAGCAGTTCTTC.

The V call is TRBV29-1, the J call TRBJ2-7; 10 positions match TRBD2. CDR1 is SQVTM, CDR2 ANQGSEA, per germline. V gave up 7 bases and J gave up 6 bases; unmatched junction bases: 9. CDR3 size: 13 residues. The CDR3 region is CSAKGTSALEQYF. As DNA, the CDR3 is TGCAGCGCCAAAGGGACTAGCGCCCTCGAGCAGTACTTC.

The chain joins TRBV28 to TRBJ1-4; 7 bases align to TRBD1. The V segment lost 5 bases and the J segment 3 bases; nucleotides outside the gene matches: 6. This CDR3 contains 15 residues. Germline CDR1 and CDR2: MDHEN and SYDVKM. CDR3 loop: CASSQGGRANEKLFF. The CDR3 nucleotides are TGTGCCAGCAGTCAGGGGGGTCGGGCTAATGAAAAACTGTTTTTT.

The V call is TRBV5-8, the J call TRBJ1-2, with no clear D. The CDR3 has 12 residues. Deletions cut 0 bases from V and 4 bases from J, with 4 bases between. Germline CDR1 is SGHTS and CDR2 is YDEGEE. CDR3 amino acids: CASSLGSYGYTF. The CDR3 DNA reads as TGTGCCAGCAGCTTGGGGAGCTATGGCTACACCTTC.

This clone occurred once. The chain combines TRBV7-9 with TRBJ1-5, with 10 bases aligning to TRBD1. The CDR3 sequence is 15 residues long. Germline trimming cut 5 bases from V and 2 bases from J; bases unmatched to any gene: 3. Germline CDR1 is SEHNR and CDR2 is FQNEAQ (reference sequence). This CDR3 reads CASSPGTGGNQPQHF. The CDR3 DNA is TGTGCCAGCAGCCCCGGGACAGGGGGCAATCAGCCCCAGCATTTT.

V is TRBV5-4 and J is TRBJ1-6, with 8 nucleotides matching TRBD1. This CDR3 region has 16 residues. The J segment lost 7 bases and the V segment lost 4 bases, leaving 10 bases of the junction unmatched. Germline values: CDR1 SGHNT, CDR2 YYREEE (reference sequence). The CDR3 DNA reads as TGTGCCAGCAGCGATTCCCGGACAGGGAGGAATTCACCCCTCCACTTT. Amino acids: CASSDSRTGRNSPLHF.

The genes are TRBV4-2 and TRBJ2-3; D gene uncertain. CDR1 and CDR2 (germline): LGHNA, YNFKEQ. The CDR3 runs to 13 residues. V lost 3 bases and J lost 5, with 9 bases in between. The CDR3 is CASSQALGDTQYF. The CDR3 DNA follows: TGTGCCAGCAGCCAGGCCCTAGGAGATACGCAGTATTTT.

As to this clone: Other nucleotide sequences from this sample produce the same CDR3. The chain couples TRBV7-9 to TRBJ2-3, with D tentatively TRBD2 (5 bases). V shed 2 bases and J shed 0 bases, with 6 bases lying between them. CDR1 is SEHNR and CDR2 is FQNEAQ in the germline V gene (reference sequence). The length of the CDR3 is 14 residues. In DNA form, the CDR3 reads TGTGCCAGCAGCTTATCGGGGAGCACAGATACGCAGTATTTT. Residues: CASSLSGSTDTQYF.

The rearrangement joins TRBV6-6 to TRBJ2-1; D unresolved. The germline V gene encodes CDR1 MNHNY and CDR2 SVGAGI (reference sequence). Trimming stripped 1 base from V and 8 bases from J, with 12 bases between. This CDR3 has 14 residues. CDR3 in amino acids: CASSYFGNIDEQFF. The CDR3 bases are TGTGCCAGCAGTTACTTCGGTAATATAGATGAGCAGTTCTTC.

This clone was seen once. The chain carries TRBV18 and TRBJ2-5, with 9 bases aligning to TRBD1. The CDR3 has 15 amino acids. Germline V CDR1 and CDR2: KGHSH, LQKENI. Losses at the gene ends were 3 bases for V and 5 bases for J; bases not matched to a gene: 7. The CDR3 here is CASSPPGQGPETQYF. CDR3 bases: TGTGCCAGCTCACCCCCGGGACAGGGACCGGAGACCCAGTACTTC.

The V call is TRBV18, the J call TRBJ2-3; unclear D gene. V was trimmed by 2 bases and J by 0 bases, leaving 6 bases between them. The V gene's germline CDR1 is KGHSH and CDR2 LQKENI. The CDR3 extends over 14 amino acids. In DNA, the CDR3 is TGTGCCAGCTCACCAACAGCTAGCACAGATACGCAGTATTTT. Protein sequence: CASSPTASTDTQYF.

The chain uses TRBV27 and TRBJ1-2, with D maybe TRBD1 (6 bases). With 5 bases removed from V and 12 bases from J, the gap between germline ends came to 19 bases. The CDR3 length is 13 residues. Per germline, CDR1 MNHEY and CDR2 SMNVEV (reference sequence). In DNA form, the CDR3 reads TGTGCCAGCAGTCCCCTCCCCAGGGGTGAAGACACCTTC. Translating it yields CASSPLPRGEDTF.